This entry describes one T cell receptor beta chain. Antigen specificity is unknown. This entry comes from a study of CD8 T cells in ankylosing spondylitis. Study outcomes and limitations: Characteristic of ankylosing spondylitis blood, it appeared, was a TCR beta motif comprising 7 to 9 highly homologous variants.

TCRdb called the 5' RACE reads again in MiXCR, with one record for every CDR3 protein. The sample carries tens of thousands of distinct CDR3 sequences, roughly 9% recorded once. Germline V gives CDR1 LNHDA, CDR2 SQIVND (reference sequence). Trimming removed 11 bases from V and 2 bases from J, with 13 bases in between. This CDR3 contains 13 residues. The J gene is TRBJ1-5, the V gene TRBV19, with D perhaps TRBD1 (5 bases). The TCR was taken from a male donor with ankylosing spondylitis. The sequenced sample consisted of blood, either unsorted or a sorted T cell fraction (not recorded which). CDR3 nucleotide sequence: TGTGCCGTCGGACAAGGGGGCAATCAGCCCCAGCATTTT. It codes for CAVGQGGNQPQHF. The variable domain in full, completed from reference TRBV19 and TRBJ1-5, reads DGGITQSPKYLFRKEGQNVTLSCEQNLNHDAMYWYRQDPGQGLRLIYYSQIVNDFQKGDIAEGYSVSREKKESFPLTVTSAQKNPTAFYLCAVGQGGNQPQHFGDGTRLSIL.